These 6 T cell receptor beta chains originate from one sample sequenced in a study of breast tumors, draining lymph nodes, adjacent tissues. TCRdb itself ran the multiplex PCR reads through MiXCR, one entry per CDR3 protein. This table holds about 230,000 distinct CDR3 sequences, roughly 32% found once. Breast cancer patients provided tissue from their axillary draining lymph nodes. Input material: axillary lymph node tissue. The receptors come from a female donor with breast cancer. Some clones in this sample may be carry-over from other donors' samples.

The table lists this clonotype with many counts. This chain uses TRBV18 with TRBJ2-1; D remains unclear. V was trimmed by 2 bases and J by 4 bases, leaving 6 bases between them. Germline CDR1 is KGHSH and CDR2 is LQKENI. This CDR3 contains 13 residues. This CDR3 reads CASSPTKYNEQFF. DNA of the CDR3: TGTGCCAGCTCACCAACCAAATACAATGAGCAGTTCTTC.

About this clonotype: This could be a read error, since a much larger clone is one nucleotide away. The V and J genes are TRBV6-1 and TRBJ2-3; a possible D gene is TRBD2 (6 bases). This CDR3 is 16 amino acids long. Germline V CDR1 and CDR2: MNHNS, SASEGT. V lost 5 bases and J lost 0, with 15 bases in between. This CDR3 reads CASSQFPGTSTDTQYF. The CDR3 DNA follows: TGTGCCAGCAGTCAATTTCCCGGGACTAGCACAGATACGCAGTATTTT.

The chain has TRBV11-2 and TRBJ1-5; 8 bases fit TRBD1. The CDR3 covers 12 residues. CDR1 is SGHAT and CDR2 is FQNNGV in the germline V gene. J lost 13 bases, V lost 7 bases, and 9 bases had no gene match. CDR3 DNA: TGTGCCAGCACCCCGGACAGGGACGGGCAGCATTTT. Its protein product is CASTPDRDGQHF. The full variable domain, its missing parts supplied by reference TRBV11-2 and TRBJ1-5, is EAGVAQSPRYKIIEKRQSVAFWCNPISGHATLYWYQQILGQGPKLLIQFQNNGVVDDSQLPKDRFSAERLKGVDSTLKIQPAKLEDSAVYLCASTPDRDGQHFGDGTRLSIL.

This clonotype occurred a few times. The CDR3 nucleotides are TGTGCCAGCAGTTTAGGGGGACAGGGCTTAGATGGCTACACCTTC. This codes for CASSLGGQGLDGYTF. The V gene is TRBV28, the J gene TRBJ1-2; 9 bases map to TRBD1. The length of the CDR3 is 15 residues. The germline CDR1 and CDR2 sequences are MDHEN and SYDVKM. The V and J ends lost 2 bases and 6 bases, in that order; junction bases with no gene match: 7.

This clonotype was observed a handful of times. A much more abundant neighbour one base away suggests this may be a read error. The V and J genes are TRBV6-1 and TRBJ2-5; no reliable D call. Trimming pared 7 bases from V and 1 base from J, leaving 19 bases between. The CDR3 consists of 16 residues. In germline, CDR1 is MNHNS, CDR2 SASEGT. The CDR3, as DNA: TGTGCCAGCATTGGAACAGTTAATTGGCGCCAAGAGACCCAGTACTTC. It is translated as CASIGTVNWRQETQYF.

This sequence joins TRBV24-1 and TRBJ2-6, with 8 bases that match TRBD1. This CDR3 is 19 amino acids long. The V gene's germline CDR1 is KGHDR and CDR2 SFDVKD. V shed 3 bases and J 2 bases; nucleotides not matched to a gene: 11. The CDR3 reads CATSDTGTGLRPGANVLTF. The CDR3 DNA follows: TGTGCCACCAGTGATACCGGGACAGGTCTTCGTCCTGGGGCCAACGTCCTGACTTTC.